The 16 T cell receptor beta chains given below trace back to one sample, sequenced in a study of response to subunit inactivated influenza vaccine. MiXCR, applied by TCRdb to the RT-PCR reads, yields one record per CDR3 protein. The data show around 520,000 distinct CDR3 sequences, over 25% seen once. Material: CD4+ T cells sorted from PBMCs, obtained around 5 days after vaccination. The receptors here all came from a man aged 50-59 years who received an inactivated influenza vaccine.

The chain recombines TRBV24-1 with TRBJ2-2; possibly TRBD1 for D (6 bases). V was clipped by 11 bases and J by 0 bases, with 12 bases between them. The CDR3 is 14 amino acids. Germline CDR1 and CDR2: KGHDR and SFDVKD. The CDR3 DNA sequence: TGTGCCATTTCCGGGACAACGAACACCGGGGAGCTGTTTTTT. Its translation is CAISGTTNTGELFF.

The chain couples TRBV25-1 to TRBJ2-3; D possibly corresponds to TRBD2 (6 bases). V was clipped by 2 bases and J by 2 bases, with 14 bases between them. The CDR3 has 16 amino acids. The germline V gene has CDR1 MGHDK and CDR2 SYGVNS. The chain's CDR3 is CASSEKVGLSTDTQYF. CDR3 nucleotide sequence: TGTGCCAGCAGTGAAAAAGTCGGACTATCCACAGATACGCAGTATTTT.

This chain joins TRBV20-1 and TRBJ1-1, with D hard to call. The CDR3 is 13 amino acids. The V and J ends lost 6 bases and 1 base respectively, with 12 bases between them. Germline-derived CDR1 and CDR2 are DFQATT and SNEGSKA (reference sequence). CDR3 nucleotides: TGCAGTGCACAGTGGCCGGCGAACACTGAAGCTTTCTTT. Its protein product is CSAQWPANTEAFF.

This clonotype has just a few counts. This chain connects TRBV7-2 to TRBJ1-5; maybe TRBD1 (5 bases). CDR1 and CDR2 (germline): SGHTA, FQGNSA. The V and J ends lost 1 base and 3 bases respectively, with 10 bases between them. CDR3 size: 15 residues. As DNA, the CDR3 is TGTGCCAGCAGCTTAGGTGGACACGCCAATCAGCCCCAGCATTTT. Protein: CASSLGGHANQPQHF.

The rearrangement joins TRBV10-3 to TRBJ2-7, with D perhaps matching TRBD1 or TRBD2 (7 bases each). The CDR3 has 20 residues. Trimming cost V 4 bases and J 0 bases, with 28 bases left between them. Germline-derived CDR1 and CDR2 are ENHRY and SYGVKD. This CDR3 is CAISALWEGTASSSSYEQYF. CDR3 in DNA: TGTGCCATCAGTGCTCTCTGGGAGGGGACAGCCTCATCGAGCTCCTACGAGCAGTACTTC.

V usage is TRBV3-1 and J usage is TRBJ2-7; D uncertain. The V gene lost 2 bases and the J gene lost 2 bases, with 13 bases spanning the gap. The CDR3 runs 15 residues. Germline CDR1 and CDR2: LGHDT and YNNKEL (reference sequence). The CDR3 protein is CASSQSRTFAYEQYF. DNA for the CDR3: TGTGCCAGCAGCCAAAGCCGGACGTTCGCCTACGAGCAGTACTTC.

There are a few counts of this clonotype. The genes are TRBV7-8 and TRBJ1-6; TRBD1 is a possible D gene (5 bases). Trimming removed 5 bases from V and 5 bases from J, with 19 bases in between. The CDR3 is made up of 17 amino acids. Germline V gene data show CDR1 as SGHVS and CDR2 as FQNEAQ. The CDR3 here is CASSTLLGEANNSPLHF. In nucleotides, the CDR3 is TGTGCCAGCAGCACATTATTGGGGGAAGCGAATAATTCACCCCTCCACTTT.

The chain recombines TRBV5-1 with TRBJ2-5; 8 bases match TRBD1. CDR3 length: 15 residues. V was clipped by 4 bases and J by 7 bases; unmatched bases: 12. Germline CDR1 and CDR2: SGHRS and YFSETQ. The CDR3 loop reads CASSVSQGDFGTQYF. CDR3 nucleotides: TGCGCCAGCAGCGTTTCACAGGGGGACTTTGGGACCCAGTACTTC.

The J gene is TRBJ2-3, the V gene TRBV29-1, with no clear D. Germline loops: CDR1 SQVTM, CDR2 ANQGSEA. The CDR3 contains 11 residues. V was shortened by 5 bases and J by 5 bases, with 8 bases between the two germline ends. Written as DNA, the CDR3 is TGCAGCGTTCCCTCGGGAGATACGCAGTATTTT. This codes for CSVPSGDTQYF.

The chain has TRBV20-1 and TRBJ2-7; D ambiguous. Germline CDR1 and CDR2: DFQATT and SNEGSKA (reference sequence). CDR3 length: 11 residues. V lost 3 bases, J lost 6 bases, and 9 bases lay in between. This CDR3 is CSASTPAEQYF. For the CDR3, the DNA is TGCAGTGCTAGCACCCCGGCCGAGCAGTACTTC.

The sample holds many counts of this clonotype. One end of the junction varies from germline; a read error may be responsible. This chain links TRBV5-1 with TRBJ1-1; D is unresolved. CDR1 is SGHRS, CDR2 YFSETQ, per germline. The CDR3 sequence is 14 residues long. The CDR3 reads CASSLDGMNTEAFF. The CDR3 region has the DNA TGTGCCAGCAGCTTAGACGGGATGAACACTGAAGCTTTCTTT.

The chain employs TRBV24-1 and TRBJ2-1; a weak D match, TRBD1 (5 bases). Germline assignment: CDR1 KGHDR and CDR2 SFDVKD. V was trimmed by 11 bases and J by 6 bases, leaving 19 bases between them. The CDR3 is made up of 14 amino acids. The CDR3 reads CASGRFPGSNEQFF. The CDR3 nucleotides are TGTGCCAGTGGACGGTTCCCAGGGTCCAATGAGCAGTTCTTC.

A few counts support this clonotype. V gene TRBV10-2 combines with J gene TRBJ2-7; 10 nucleotides align to TRBD2. The germline V gene encodes CDR1 WSHSY and CDR2 SAAADI. Germline trimming cut 6 bases from V and 2 bases from J; bases unmatched to any gene: 10. There are 16 residues in the CDR3. CDR3 protein: CASRVNLAGGPYEQYF. The CDR3 coding sequence is TGCGCCAGCAGAGTAAATTTAGCGGGGGGACCCTACGAGCAGTACTTC.

V is TRBV12-3 or TRBV12-4 and J is TRBJ2-3, with 13 bases that match TRBD2. CDR3 length: 16 amino acids. V was clipped by 6 bases and J by 6 bases; unmatched bases: 9. CDR3 sequence reads: CASSMGLAGPWDTQYF. The CDR3, as DNA: TGTGCCAGCAGCATGGGACTAGCGGGGCCATGGGATACGCAGTATTTT.

The chain links TRBV3-1 to TRBJ2-4; TRBD1 might be the D (6 bases). Deletions cut 5 bases from V and 0 bases from J, with 11 bases between. CDR1 and CDR2 (germline): LGHDT, YNNKEL (reference sequence). This CDR3 region has 15 residues. The CDR3 nucleotides are TGTGCCAGCAGCTCTGACAGGCTAGCCAAAAACATTCAGTACTTC. The encoded protein is CASSSDRLAKNIQYF.

This sequence joins TRBV10-3 and TRBJ2-6; no definite D call. This CDR3 region has 18 residues. V was shortened by 3 bases and J by 0 bases, with 15 bases between the two germline ends. Germline values: CDR1 ENHRY, CDR2 SYGVKD. The CDR3 region has the DNA TGTGCCATCAGTGAATCAAAGTCCCCGATCTCTGGGGCCAACGTCCTGACTTTC. It specifies CAISESKSPISGANVLTF.